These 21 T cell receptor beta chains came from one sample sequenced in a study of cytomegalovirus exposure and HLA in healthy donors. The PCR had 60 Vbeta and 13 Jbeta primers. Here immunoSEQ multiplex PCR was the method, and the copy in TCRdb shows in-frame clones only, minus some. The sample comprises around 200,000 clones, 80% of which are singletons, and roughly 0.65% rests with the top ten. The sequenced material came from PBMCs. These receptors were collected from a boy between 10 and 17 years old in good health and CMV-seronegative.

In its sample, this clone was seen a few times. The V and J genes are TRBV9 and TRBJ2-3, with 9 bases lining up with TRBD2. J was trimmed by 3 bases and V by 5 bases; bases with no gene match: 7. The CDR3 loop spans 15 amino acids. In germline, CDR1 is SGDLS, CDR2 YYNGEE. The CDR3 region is CASSPTSGATDTQYF. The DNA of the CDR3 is TGTGCCAGCAGTCCGACTAGCGGTGCAACAGATACGCAGTATTTT.

Here the CDR3 DNA reads TGTGCCAGCAGTAACGGAGGAACTAACTATGGCTACACCTTC. Amino acid sequence: CASSNGGTNYGYTF. The genes are TRBV25-1 and TRBJ1-2; D remains unclear. Germline lookup yields CDR1 MGHDK and CDR2 SYGVNS. The germline V and J ends were trimmed by 5 bases and 0 bases, with 10 bases remaining between them. This CDR3 contains 14 residues.

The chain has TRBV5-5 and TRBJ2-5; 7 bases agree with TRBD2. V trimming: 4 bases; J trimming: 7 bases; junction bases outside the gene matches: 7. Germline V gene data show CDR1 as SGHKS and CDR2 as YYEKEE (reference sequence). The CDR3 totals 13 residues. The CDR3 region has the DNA TGTGCCAGCAGCGCCGGGACTAAGTGGACCCAGTACTTC. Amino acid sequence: CASSAGTKWTQYF.

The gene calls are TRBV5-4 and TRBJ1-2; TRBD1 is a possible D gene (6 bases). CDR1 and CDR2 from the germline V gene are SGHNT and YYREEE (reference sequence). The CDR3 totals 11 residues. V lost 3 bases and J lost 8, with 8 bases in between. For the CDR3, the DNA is TGTGCCAGCAGCTGGACAGAGGGCTACACCTTC. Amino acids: CASSWTEGYTF.

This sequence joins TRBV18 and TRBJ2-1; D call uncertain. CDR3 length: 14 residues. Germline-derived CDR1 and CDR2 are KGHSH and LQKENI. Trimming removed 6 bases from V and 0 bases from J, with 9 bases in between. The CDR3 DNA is TGTGCCAGCTCCGGGTCTAGCTCCTACAATGAGCAGTTCTTC. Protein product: CASSGSSSYNEQFF.

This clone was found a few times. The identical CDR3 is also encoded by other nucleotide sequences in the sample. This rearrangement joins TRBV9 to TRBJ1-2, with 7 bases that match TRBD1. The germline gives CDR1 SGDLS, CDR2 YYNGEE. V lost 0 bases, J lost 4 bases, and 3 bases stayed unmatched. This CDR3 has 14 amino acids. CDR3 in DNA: TGTGCCAGCAGCGTAGGACAGGGTGGCTATGGCTACACCTTC. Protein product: CASSVGQGGYGYTF.

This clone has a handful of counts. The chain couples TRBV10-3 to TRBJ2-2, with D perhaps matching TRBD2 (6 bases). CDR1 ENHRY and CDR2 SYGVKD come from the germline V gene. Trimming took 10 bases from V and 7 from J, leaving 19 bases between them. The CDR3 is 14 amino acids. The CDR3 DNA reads TGTGCCAGTACACGGAGGGAAGAGGACGGGGAGCTGTTTTTT. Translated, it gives CASTRREEDGELFF.

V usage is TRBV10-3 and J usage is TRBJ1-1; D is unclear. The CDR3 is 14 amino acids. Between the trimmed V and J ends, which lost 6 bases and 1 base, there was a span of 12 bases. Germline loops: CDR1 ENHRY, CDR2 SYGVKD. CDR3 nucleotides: TGTGCCATCAGCCTAACGGGGAGGAACACTGAAGCTTTCTTT. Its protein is CAISLTGRNTEAFF.

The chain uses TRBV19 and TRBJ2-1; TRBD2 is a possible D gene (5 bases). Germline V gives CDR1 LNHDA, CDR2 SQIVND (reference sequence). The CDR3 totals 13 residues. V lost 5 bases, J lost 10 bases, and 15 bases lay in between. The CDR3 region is CASSRVFLAEQFF. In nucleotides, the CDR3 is TGTGCCAGTAGTCGAGTTTTTTTAGCGGAGCAGTTCTTC.

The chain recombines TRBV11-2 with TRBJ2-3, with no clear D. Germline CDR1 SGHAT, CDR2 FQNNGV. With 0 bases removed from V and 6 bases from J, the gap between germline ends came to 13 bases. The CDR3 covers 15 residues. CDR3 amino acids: CASSLEGGMKDTQYF. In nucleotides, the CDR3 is TGTGCCAGCAGCTTAGAAGGCGGAATGAAGGATACGCAGTATTTT. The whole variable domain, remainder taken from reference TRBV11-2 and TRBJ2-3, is EAGVAQSPRYKIIEKRQSVAFWCNPISGHATLYWYQQILGQGPKLLIQFQNNGVVDDSQLPKDRFSAERLKGVDSTLKIQPAKLEDSAVYLCASSLEGGMKDTQYFGPGTRLTVL.

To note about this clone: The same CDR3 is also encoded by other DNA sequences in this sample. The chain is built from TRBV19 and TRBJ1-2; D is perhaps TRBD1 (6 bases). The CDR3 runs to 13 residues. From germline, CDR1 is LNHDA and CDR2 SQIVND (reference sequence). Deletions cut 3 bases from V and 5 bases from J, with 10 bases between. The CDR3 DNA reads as TGTGCCAGTAGTATCAGAAGGGGGTATGGCTACACCTTC. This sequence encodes CASSIRRGYGYTF.

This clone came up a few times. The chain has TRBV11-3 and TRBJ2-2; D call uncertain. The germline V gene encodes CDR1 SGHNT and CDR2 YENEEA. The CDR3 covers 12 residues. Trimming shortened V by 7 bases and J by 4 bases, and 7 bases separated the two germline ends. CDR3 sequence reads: CASTSRTGELFF. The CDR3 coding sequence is TGTGCCAGCACCTCCCGCACCGGGGAGCTGTTTTTT.

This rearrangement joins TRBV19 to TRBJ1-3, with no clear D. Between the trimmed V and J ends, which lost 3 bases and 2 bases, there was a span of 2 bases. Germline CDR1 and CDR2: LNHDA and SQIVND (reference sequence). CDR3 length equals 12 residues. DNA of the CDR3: TGTGCCAGTAGTATCGCTGGAAACACCATATATTTT. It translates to CASSIAGNTIYF.

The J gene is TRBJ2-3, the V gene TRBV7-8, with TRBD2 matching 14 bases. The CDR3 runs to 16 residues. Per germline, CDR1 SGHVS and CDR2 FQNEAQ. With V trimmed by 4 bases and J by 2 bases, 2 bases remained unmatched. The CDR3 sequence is CASSSGLAGDTDTQYF. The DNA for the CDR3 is TGTGCCAGCAGCTCGGGACTAGCGGGGGACACAGATACGCAGTATTTT.

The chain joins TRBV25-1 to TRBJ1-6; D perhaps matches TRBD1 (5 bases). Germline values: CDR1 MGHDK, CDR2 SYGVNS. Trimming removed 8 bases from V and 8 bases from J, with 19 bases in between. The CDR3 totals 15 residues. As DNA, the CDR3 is TGTGCCAGCTACCCCCGGGGCGGAGGGGATTCACCCCTCCACTTT. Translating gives CASYPRGGGDSPLHF.

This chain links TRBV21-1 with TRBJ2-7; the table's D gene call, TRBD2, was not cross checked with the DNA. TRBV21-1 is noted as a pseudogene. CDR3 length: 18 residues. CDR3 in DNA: TGTGCCAGCAGCAAAGTAACCCCGTTGGTTAGCGGAGCCTACGAGCAGTACTTC. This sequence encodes CASSKVTPLVSGAYEQYF.

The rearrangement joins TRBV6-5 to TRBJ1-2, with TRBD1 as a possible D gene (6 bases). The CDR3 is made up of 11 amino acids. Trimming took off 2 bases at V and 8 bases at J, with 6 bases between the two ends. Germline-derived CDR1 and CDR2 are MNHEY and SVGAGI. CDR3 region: CASSYGGGYTF. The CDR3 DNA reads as TGTGCCAGCAGTTACGGGGGCGGCTACACCTTC.

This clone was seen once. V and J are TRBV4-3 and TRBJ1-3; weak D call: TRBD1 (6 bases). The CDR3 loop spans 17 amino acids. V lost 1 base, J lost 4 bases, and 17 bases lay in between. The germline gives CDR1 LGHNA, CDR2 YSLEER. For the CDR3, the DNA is TGCGCCAGCAGCCAAGGCGTCAGGGGCGCTCAAGGAAACACCATATATTTT. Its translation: CASSQGVRGAQGNTIYF.

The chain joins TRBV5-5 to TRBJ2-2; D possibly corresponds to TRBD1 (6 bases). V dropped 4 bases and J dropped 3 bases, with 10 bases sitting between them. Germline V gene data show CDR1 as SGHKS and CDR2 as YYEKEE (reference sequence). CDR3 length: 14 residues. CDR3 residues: CASSGRTDTGELFF. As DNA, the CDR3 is TGTGCCAGCAGCGGGCGGACAGACACCGGGGAGCTGTTTTTT.

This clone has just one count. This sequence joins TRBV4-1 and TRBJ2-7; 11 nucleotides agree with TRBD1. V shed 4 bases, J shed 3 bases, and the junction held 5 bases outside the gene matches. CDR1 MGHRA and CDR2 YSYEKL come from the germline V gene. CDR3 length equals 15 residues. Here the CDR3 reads CASSPEGTGGYEQYF. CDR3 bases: TGCGCCAGCAGCCCAGAGGGGACAGGGGGCTACGAGCAGTACTTC.

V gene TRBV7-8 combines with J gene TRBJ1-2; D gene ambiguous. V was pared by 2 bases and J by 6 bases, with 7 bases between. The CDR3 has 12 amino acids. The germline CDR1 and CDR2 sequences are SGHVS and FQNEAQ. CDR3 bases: TGTGCCAGCAGCTTAAGGAGGAATGGCTACACCTTC. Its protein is CASSLRRNGYTF.